This T cell receptor (beta chain) was captured by sequencing in a study of blood T cell repertoires in COVID-19. The overall study: Italy, Spain and the United States were the sources of the convalescent and acute COVID-19 samples. In each case, the material was cDNA or gDNA derived from T cells, B-cell-depleted T cells, or PBMCs.

Per the study methods: How many nucleated cells were present was estimated from reference gene primer amplification. Assay: immunoSEQ multiplex PCR; the TCRdb copy retains only in-frame clones and omits some. V, J and clone size are taken as reported in that table, and D and trimming were inferred from the DNA itself. The data contain 70,000 to 100,000 clones, approximately 71% of them singletons. V lost 3 bases and J 5 bases, leaving 17 bases between the germline ends. CDR3 length: 15 amino acids. The V gene's germline CDR1 is LGHNA and CDR2 YSLEER. The chain links TRBV4-3 to TRBJ2-7; D is possibly TRBD2 (6 bases). The TCR originated in a woman in her forties or fifties with acute or convalescent COVID-19. Sequencing used peripheral blood. The CDR3 region is CASSQAAGREDEQYF. The CDR3 DNA reads TGCGCCAGCAGCCAGGCCGCCGGTAGGGAGGACGAGCAGTACTTC.